The rows below give T cell receptor beta chains drawn from one sample of a study of T cell repertoires in cytomegalovirus infection. TCRdb ran MiXCR on the reads and lists one entry per CDR3 protein. The sample has 680,000 or so distinct CDR3 sequences, 35% to 40% seen once. Sequencing used PBMCs. Receptor source: a human donor in good health (CMV status not recorded). Some clones in this sample may be carry-over from other donors' samples. The CDR3 runs from the conserved cysteine through the conserved F or W. A D gene is named only where the DNA matches it firmly. Where a row states a size, it is once, few, many or the class of an expanded clone; other rows omit it.

V,size,D,J,DNA,CDR3
TRBV4-2,NA,NA,TRBJ2-2,TGTGCCAGCAGCCAAACCCCCGACAGCACCGGGGAGCTGTTTTTT,CASSQTPDSTGELFF
TRBV7-8,many,NA,TRBJ2-1,TGTGCCAGCAGCGCCGGAGGGACCCGGAACAATGAGCAGTTCTTC,CASSAGGTRNNEQFF
TRBV6-4,few,TRBD1,TRBJ2-3,TGTGCCAGCAGTGGGACAGGGGGGGCAGATACGCAGTATTTT,CASSGTGGADTQYF
TRBV4-1,NA,TRBD1,TRBJ2-2,TGCGCCAGCAGACTCGGGCAGGGGGATTTCGCCGGGGAGCTGTTTTTT,CASRLGQGDFAGELFF
TRBV25-1,NA,NA,TRBJ2-5,TGTGCCAGCAGTCATCGCACGGCGCGTCGAGAGACCCAGTACTTC,CASSHRTARRETQYF
TRBV6-5,NA,TRBD1,TRBJ2-2,TGTGCCAGCAGTTATCAGGGGGACACCGGGGAGCTGTTTTTT,CASSYQGDTGELFF
TRBV6-5,NA,TRBD2,TRBJ2-1,TGTGCCAGCAGTTACTCCATAGCGGGAGATAGCACGGATGAGCAGTTCTTC,CASSYSIAGDSTDEQFF
TRBV4-2,NA,TRBD2,TRBJ2-5,TGTGCCAGCAGCCAAAGTCCGGGAGCGGGAGGTGGGGAGACCCAGTACTTC,CASSQSPGAGGGETQYF
TRBV5-1,NA,TRBD1,TRBJ2-1,TGCGCCAGCAGCTTATCACAGGGGGCAGACAATGAGCAGTTCTTC,CASSLSQGADNEQFF
TRBV7-6,once,NA,TRBJ1-4,TGTGCCAGCAGCTCCCCCCCACTTCCCCAGGGCCCGAATGAAAAACTGTTGTTT,CASSSPPLPQGPNEKLLF
TRBV9,NA,NA,TRBJ2-5,TGTGCCAACAATAGGGGGAACCAAGAGACCCAGTACTTC,CANNRGNQETQYF
TRBV28,few,TRBD2,TRBJ2-1,TGTGCCAGCAGCCGCGGACTAGCGGGAGGGCTCAATGAGCAGTTCTTC,CASSRGLAGGLNEQFF
TRBV4-1,NA,NA,TRBJ1-1,TGTGCCAGCAGCCCAAAACCCAAGGGGAGGTTTGAAGCTTTCTTT,CASSPKPKGRFEAFF
TRBV14,NA,NA,TRBJ2-1,TGTGCCAGCAGCCAAGATCTCCGCCACAATGAGCAGTTCTTC,CASSQDLRHNEQFF
TRBV20-1,NA,NA,TRBJ1-6,TGCAGTGCTAGAGATTGGGGACATCCGAAATCCCTCCACTTT,CSARDWGHPKSLHF
TRBV7-2,NA,TRBD2,TRBJ2-3,TGTGCCAGCAGCTTATCTAGCGGGGGGGGAGATACGCAGTATTTT,CASSLSSGGGDTQYF
TRBV20-1,NA,TRBD2,TRBJ2-7,TGCAGTGCTGAACTTAGCGGGAGAGGCGAGCAGTACTTC,CSAELSGRGEQYF
TRBV4-3,NA,NA,TRBJ2-1,TGCGCCAGCAGCCAAGATGTGGGTCGTGAGCAGTTCTTC,CASSQDVGREQFF
TRBV20-1,NA,NA,TRBJ1-6,TGCAGTGCCAGCATTAGCTCCTATAATTCACCCCTCCACTTT,CSASISSYNSPLHF